The next 17 T cell receptor beta chains were all read from a single sample in a study of CXCR3-negative and CXCR3-positive naive CD8 T cells. The TRB cDNA libraries were prepared by 5' RACE with UMI labels. TCRdb reprocessed the 5' RACE reads and reports one entry per CDR3 protein, with no DNA. The data show 55,000 to 70,000 distinct CDR3 sequences, and the top ten clones hold roughly 0.5%. Study findings and constraints: CXCR3-positive naive cells had TRB CDR3s that were more hydrophobic than CXCR3-negative naive cells had.

These receptors have no identified antigens. Sample: naive CXCR3+ CD8+ T cells from blood. Subset noted: CD45RO-CCR7+CD27+CD95- naive CD8+ T cells expressing CXCR3 (TNR3+). Receptors originate from a human donor in good health. Some clones in this sample may be carry-over from other donors' samples.

The chain has TRBV19 and TRBJ1-5; no DNA is available, so the TRBD1 call from TCRdb remains unchecked. The CDR3 has 15 amino acids. Germline V CDR1 and CDR2: LNHDA, SQIVND (reference sequence). This chain's CDR3 is CASTMTGQSNQPQHF. Combining the CDR3 with reference TRBV19 and TRBJ1-5 gives the whole variable domain DGGITQSPKYLFRKEGQNVTLSCEQNLNHDAMYWYRQDPGQGLRLIYYSQIVNDFQKGDIAEGYSVSREKKESFPLTVTSAQKNPTAFYLCASTMTGQSNQPQHFGDGTRLSIL.

This CDR3 is CSASLSGRLEQYF. This chain links TRBV20-1 with TRBJ2-7; TCRdb returns TRBD2, unconfirmable since there is no DNA. CDR3 size: 13 residues. Looked up from germline, CDR1 is DFQATT and CDR2 is SNEGSKA (reference sequence).

The V call is TRBV28, the J call TRBJ1-6; there is no DNA to check the TCRdb D call of TRBD1. Germline-derived CDR1 and CDR2 are MDHEN and SYDVKM. The CDR3 contains 13 residues. Here the CDR3 reads CASSFPLESPLHF.

This rearrangement joins TRBV7-6 to TRBJ1-5. CDR1 is SGHVS and CDR2 is FNYEAQ in the germline V gene. This CDR3 is 15 amino acids long. The CDR3 here is CASSAGTDSNQPQHF. Full variable domain (missing parts from reference TRBV7-6 and TRBJ1-5): GAGVSQSPRYKVTKRGQDVALRCDPISGHVSLYWYRQALGQGPEFLTYFNYEAQQDKSGLPNDRFSAERPEGSISTLTIQRTEQRDSAMYRCASSAGTDSNQPQHFGDGTRLSIL.

V gene TRBV13 combines with J gene TRBJ2-7; TCRdb proposes TRBD1, but this gene call is untestable without DNA. Germline values: CDR1 PRHDT, CDR2 FYEKMQ (reference sequence). The CDR3 is made up of 12 amino acids. The CDR3 loop reads CASSTRGREQYF.

The chain joins TRBV28 to TRBJ2-7; the TCRdb D gene call, TRBD2, has no DNA to confirm it. Germline lookup yields CDR1 MDHEN and CDR2 SYDVKM. This CDR3 is 15 amino acids long. Here the CDR3 reads CASSSLAASSYEQYF.

The chain employs TRBV25-1 and TRBJ1-5. Germline CDR1 is MGHDK and CDR2 is SYGVNS. The CDR3 sequence is 12 residues long. The CDR3 loop is CASSEGGSHQHF.

The rearrangement uses TRBV4-3 and TRBJ2-1; the TCRdb call, TRBD1, lacks DNA for checking. The CDR3 length is 14 residues. CDR1 is LGHNA and CDR2 is YSLEER in the germline V gene. The CDR3 sequence: CASSHGQAYNEQFF.

This chain joins TRBV7-9 and TRBJ1-4. Germline loops: CDR1 SEHNR, CDR2 FQNEAQ (reference sequence). This CDR3 has 15 residues. The CDR3 sequence is CASSFPGPTDEKLFF.

The rearrangement joins TRBV28 to TRBJ2-7; without DNA, the TCRdb call of TRBD1 cannot be checked. The CDR3 runs 17 residues. Germline CDR1 reads MDHEN; CDR2 reads SYDVKM. CDR3 sequence: CASSLPATGPSNYEQYF.

This chain uses TRBV29-1 with TRBJ2-1; TCRdb selects TRBD2, and the lack of DNA leaves this call unchecked. Germline CDR1 reads SQVTM; CDR2 reads ANQGSEA. This CDR3 contains 17 residues. CDR3: CSVEGRLGLAVKDEQFF.

This chain connects TRBV12-5 to TRBJ2-7; TCRdb's D call, TRBD2, is unchecked because there is no DNA. This CDR3 is built from 14 residues. CDR1 and CDR2 (germline): LGHNT, FRNRAP. The CDR3 spells CASGLERGFYEQYF.

V is TRBV28 and J is TRBJ2-3; without DNA, the TCRdb call of TRBD2 cannot be checked. This CDR3 spans 18 amino acids. Germline assignment: CDR1 MDHEN and CDR2 SYDVKM. Here the CDR3 reads CASTHPTRGGSSTDTQYF. The complete variable domain, with remaining parts taken from reference TRBV28 and TRBJ2-3, reads DVKVTQSSRYLVKRTGEKVFLECVQDMDHENMFWYRQDPGLGLRLIYFSYDVKMKEKGDIPEGYSVSREKKERFSLILESASTNQTSMYLCASTHPTRGGSSTDTQYFGPGTRLTVL.

This chain joins TRBV11-1 and TRBJ1-1. Germline loops: CDR1 SGHAT, CDR2 FQDESV (reference sequence). The CDR3 is 15 amino acids. The CDR3 is CASSLHQQLNTEAFF.

The chain uses TRBV3-1 and TRBJ1-5. Germline V gene lookup returns CDR1 LGHDT and CDR2 YNNKEL (reference sequence). This CDR3 has 15 amino acids. The CDR3 protein is CASSQESLPNQPQHF.

The chain uses TRBV7-2 and TRBJ1-5; the TCRdb D gene call, TRBD1, has no DNA to confirm it. Germline CDR1 SGHTA, CDR2 FQGNSA. The CDR3 contains 14 residues. CDR3 amino acids: CASRNGGSNQPQHF. The whole variable domain, remainder taken from reference TRBV7-2 and TRBJ1-5, is GAGVSQSPSNKVTEKGKDVELRCDPISGHTALYWYRQSLGQGLEFLIYFQGNSAPDKSGLPSDRFSAERTGGSVSTLTIQRTQQEDSAVYLCASRNGGSNQPQHFGDGTRLSIL.

The chain carries TRBV14 and TRBJ2-1; TCRdb outputs TRBD2, but without DNA this stays unchecked. Per germline, CDR1 SGHDN and CDR2 FVKESK. This CDR3 is 17 amino acids long. The CDR3 is CASSQGLAVFSYNEQFF.